Shown below are 29 T cell receptor beta chains from a single sample sequenced in a study of T cells in Graves' hyperthyroidism and ophthalmopathy (dated by TCRdb to about 2019). Libraries were prepared through multiplex PCR. Sequencing used an Illumina HiSeq 2000. The TCR beta CDR3 regions were amplified from RNA transcripts. For the first round of RT-PCR on the TCR CDR3, the HTBI primer set was used together with the Qiagen OneStep RT-PCR kit. TCRdb handled the public reads itself, with Q25 trimming in fastp and clone calling in MiXCR, and kept productive beta chains. A single entry per CDR3 protein holds the most common genes and DNA from its merged rows. This sample gives under 650,000 distinct CDR3 sequences in total; around 15% of them show up just once. The ten largest make up 3.8% of the sample. The specimen sequenced was blood. Every receptor here comes from a woman in her 30s with Graves' hyperthyroidism.

This clonotype has at least ten counts. The chain recombines TRBV11-3 with TRBJ2-7; tentative D call: TRBD2 (5 bases). V shed 5 bases and J shed 3 bases, with 17 bases lying between them. Per the germline V gene, CDR1 is SGHNT and CDR2 is YENEEA. The CDR3 spans 15 residues. The CDR3 sequence is CASSPTLGRFYEQYF. The CDR3, as DNA: TGTGCCAGCAGCCCGACACTAGGACGGTTCTACGAGCAGTACTTC.

This clonotype was observed at least ten times. The V and J genes are TRBV24-1 and TRBJ2-5, with D hard to call. The CDR3 consists of 13 residues. Deletions cut 3 bases from V and 3 bases from J, with 7 bases between. CDR1 is KGHDR, CDR2 SFDVKD, per germline. The CDR3 reads CATSDALEETQYF. As DNA, the CDR3 is TGTGCCACCAGTGATGCCCTCGAAGAGACCCAGTACTTC.

Comments on this clonotype: This may stem from a read error, because a much larger clone lies one nucleotide away. The chain employs TRBV29-1 and TRBJ1-1; D unclear. Germline V gene lookup returns CDR1 SQVTM and CDR2 ANQGSEA. The CDR3 covers 14 residues. The CDR3 loop reads CSVEGRLMNTEALF. The CDR3 DNA reads TGCAGCGTTGAGGGGAGGCTTATGAACACTGAAGCTCTCTTT.

This clonotype has at least ten counts. V and J are TRBV28 and TRBJ1-2; the match to TRBD1 covers 8 bases. This CDR3 spans 16 amino acids. Losses at the gene ends were 3 bases for V and 1 base for J; bases not matched to a gene: 7. CDR1 and CDR2 (germline): MDHEN, SYDVKM. CDR3 nucleotides: TGTGCCAGCAGTTTTAGTACAGGGGGGAATAACTATGGCTACACCTTC. Protein sequence: CASSFSTGGNNYGYTF.

This clonotype was detected once. A read error may account for a junction end that differs from germline. The V gene is TRBV7-9, the J gene TRBJ2-7; the D gene is possibly TRBD2 (6 bases). This CDR3 spans 14 amino acids. Germline CDR1 is SEHNR and CDR2 is FQNEAQ (reference sequence). This chain's CDR3 is CDSSPGDGLYEQYF. The CDR3 DNA sequence: TGTGACAGCAGCCCGGGGGACGGATTATACGAGCAGTACTTC.

This clonotype was counted at least ten times. For the CDR3, the DNA is TGTGCCAGCAGCTTATGGCCCCGTGGCGGTCACAAGGGGACCCAGTACTTC. It codes for CASSLWPRGGHKGTQYF. V and J are TRBV7-8 and TRBJ2-5; no reliable D call. The CDR3 length is 17 residues. The germline V gene encodes CDR1 SGHVS and CDR2 FQNEAQ. Trimming left V 2 bases short and J 7 bases short, with 23 bases between.

This chain links TRBV28 with TRBJ1-1; no clear D. Between the trimmed V and J ends, which lost 6 bases and 3 bases, there was a span of 14 bases. The CDR3 totals 14 residues. Germline CDR1 is MDHEN and CDR2 is SYDVKM. The CDR3 loop reads CASSLARPHTEAFF. CDR3 DNA: TGTGCCAGCAGCTTAGCCCGGCCCCACACTGAAGCTTTCTTT.

This chain uses TRBV20-1 with TRBJ1-1; 7 bases agree with TRBD1. Germline V gene lookup returns CDR1 DFQATT and CDR2 SNEGSKA (reference sequence). The CDR3 is made up of 10 amino acids. Unmatched junction bases numbered 0, after V lost 5 bases and J lost 6 bases. CDR3 sequence (DNA): TGCAGTGCTGACAGGGCTGAAGCTTTCTTT. Translating gives CSADRAEAFF.

At least ten counts were recorded for this clonotype. CDR3 residues: CATSDPRDPTDTQYF. CDR3 nucleotides: TGTGCCACCAGTGACCCCCGGGACCCCACAGATACGCAGTATTTT. This rearrangement joins TRBV24-1 to TRBJ2-3, with D perhaps TRBD1 or TRBD2 (5 bases each). Trimming left V 4 bases short and J 2 bases short, with 12 bases between. In germline, CDR1 is KGHDR, CDR2 SFDVKD. This CDR3 comprises 15 residues.

This clonotype was picked up a small number of times. The chain has TRBV4-1 and TRBJ2-7, with a tentative D call TRBD2 (6 bases). Trimming cost V 0 bases and J 3 bases, with 15 bases left between them. Germline loops: CDR1 MGHRA, CDR2 YSYEKL. The CDR3 extends over 16 amino acids. CDR3 nucleotide sequence: TGCGCCAGCAGCCAAGATTACGAGCGGGCCTTCTACGAGCAGTACTTC. Translation gives CASSQDYERAFYEQYF.

This clonotype was seen ten or more times. The J gene is TRBJ2-3, the V gene TRBV29-1; D not resolved. V gave up 6 bases and J gave up 1 base, with 11 bases separating them. The CDR3 is made up of 13 amino acids. The germline V gene encodes CDR1 SQVTM and CDR2 ANQGSEA. In DNA form, the CDR3 reads TGCAGCGTCGAAACAAGTGGCACAGATACGCAGTATTTT. This codes for CSVETSGTDTQYF.

As regards this clonotype: A much larger clone differs by one base, so this may be a read error. The V gene is TRBV6-1, the J gene TRBJ2-7; D perhaps matches TRBD1 (5 bases). V gave up 7 bases and J gave up 2 bases, with 12 bases separating them. From germline, CDR1 is MNHNS and CDR2 SASEGT. CDR3 length: 13 residues. The CDR3 region has the DNA TGTGCCAGCATTGGGGCAGGGACCTACGAGCAGTACTTC. It specifies CASIGAGTYEQYF.

The rearrangement joins TRBV20-1 to TRBJ2-4, with D maybe TRBD2 (5 bases). There are 13 residues in the CDR3. V shed 5 bases and J shed 4 bases, with 12 bases lying between them. Germline lookup yields CDR1 DFQATT and CDR2 SNEGSKA (reference sequence). The CDR3 DNA sequence: TGCAGTGCTCATAGGACGGGAAAAAACATTCAGTACTTC. It encodes CSAHRTGKNIQYF.

This chain's CDR3 is CATMRGGGNTIYF. Here the CDR3 DNA reads TGTGCCACCATGAGGGGAGGAGGAAACACCATATATTTT. The chain combines TRBV10-3 with TRBJ1-3, with D tentatively TRBD1 (5 bases). This CDR3 region has 13 residues. V was cut by 10 bases and J by 4 bases, with 14 bases left in between. CDR1 and CDR2 (germline): ENHRY, SYGVKD.

Ten or more counts support this clonotype. V usage is TRBV30 and J usage is TRBJ1-4; D is perhaps TRBD1 (6 bases). This CDR3 contains 16 residues. The V gene lost 2 bases and the J gene lost 4 bases, with 17 bases spanning the gap. The germline V gene encodes CDR1 GTSNPN and CDR2 SVGIG (reference sequence). CDR3 protein: CAWSLSYRVINEKLFF. The CDR3 DNA reads TGTGCCTGGAGTCTATCCTACAGGGTGATTAATGAAAAACTGTTTTTT. The full variable domain, completed using reference TRBV30 and TRBJ1-4, is SQTIHQWPATLVQPVGSPLSLECTVEGTSNPNLYWYRQAAGRGLQLLFYSVGIGQISSEVPQNLSASRPQDRQFILSSKKLLLSDSGFYLCAWSLSYRVINEKLFFGSGTQLSVL.

The V gene is TRBV4-3, the J gene TRBJ1-5, with TRBD1 matching 12 bases. The germline V gene encodes CDR1 LGHNA and CDR2 YSLEER. Germline trimming cut 0 bases from V and 3 bases from J; bases unmatched to any gene: 6. This CDR3 spans 18 amino acids. CDR3 bases: TGCGCCAGCAGCCAAGATTATGGGACAGGGGGCGTCAATCAGCCCCAGCATTTT. Translated: CASSQDYGTGGVNQPQHF.

This chain links TRBV20-1 with TRBJ2-3, with 8 bases that match TRBD2. Trimming cost V 3 bases and J 5 bases; bases outside gene matches: 7. The germline gives CDR1 DFQATT, CDR2 SNEGSKA (reference sequence). The CDR3 covers 14 residues. CDR3 bases: TGCAGTGCTAGGCCGGGAGGGCCTAGAGATACGCAGTATTTT. As protein: CSARPGGPRDTQYF.

This clonotype showed up just a few times. A read error may explain this, as a much larger clone is one base away. V gene TRBV11-2 combines with J gene TRBJ2-1; the match to TRBD1 covers 10 bases. This CDR3 is built from 15 residues. CDR1 SGHAT and CDR2 FQNNGV come from the germline V gene. The CDR3 is CAGSHRDRGNNEQFF. The CDR3 DNA sequence: TGTGCCGGCAGCCACCGGGACAGGGGAAACAATGAGCAGTTCTTC.

This clonotype was recorded a few times. The chain uses TRBV29-1 and TRBJ2-3; TRBD2 matches at 8 bases. From germline, CDR1 is SQVTM and CDR2 ANQGSEA. Trimming cost V 4 bases and J 3 bases; bases outside gene matches: 15. There are 17 residues in the CDR3. The CDR3 DNA is TGCAGCGTTGGGATAGCGGGGCTAGCTAGTAGGACAGATACGCAGTATTTT. Translation: CSVGIAGLASRTDTQYF.

This clonotype was seen many times. V is TRBV7-2 and J is TRBJ1-5; 7 bases are a match to TRBD1. CDR3 size: 14 residues. Germline V lookup: CDR1 SGHTA, CDR2 FQGNSA. Trimming took 3 bases from V and 7 from J; bases not matched to a gene: 6. The CDR3 region has the DNA TGTGCCAGCAGCTTGACAGGGTCGGGGCAGCCCCAGCATTTT. It yields the protein CASSLTGSGQPQHF.

This clonotype was picked up many times. This chain connects TRBV12-3 or TRBV12-4 to TRBJ1-1; possible D gene TRBD1, 5 bases. V was cut by 2 bases and J by 4 bases, with 8 bases left in between. This CDR3 comprises 13 residues. The CDR3 DNA reads TGTGCCAGCAGTTTAAGGGGATTCACTGAAGCTTTCTTT. Encoded protein: CASSLRGFTEAFF.

The CDR3 sequence is CASSEGGTGGDTEAFF. In nucleotides, the CDR3 is TGTGCCAGCAGCGAGGGCGGGACAGGGGGAGACACTGAAGCTTTCTTT. V is TRBV3-1 and J is TRBJ1-1; 11 positions agree with TRBD1. Trimming cost V 5 bases and J 3 bases; bases outside gene matches: 8. This CDR3 region has 16 residues. CDR1 and CDR2 from the germline V gene are LGHDT and YNNKEL (reference sequence).

This clonotype has a handful of counts. The chain couples TRBV5-6 to TRBJ1-2, with D possibly being TRBD1 (5 bases). Germline lookup yields CDR1 SGHDT and CDR2 YYEEEE. The CDR3 spans 14 residues. The V end lost 1 base, the J end lost 6 bases, and 13 bases lay between the germline ends. CDR3 in DNA: TGTGCCAGCAGCTTGAAAGGCAGGGTAAATGGCTACACCTTC. Protein: CASSLKGRVNGYTF.

As to this clonotype: A read error may produce the germline difference seen at one junction end. CDR3 in DNA: TGTGCCAATAGTCTGGGGGGACAGGGCGTATCCTACGAGCAGTACTTC. This codes for CANSLGGQGVSYEQYF. This chain links TRBV19 with TRBJ2-7; 9 bases match TRBD1. This CDR3 region has 16 residues. Per germline, CDR1 LNHDA and CDR2 SQIVND (reference sequence).

Ten or more counts support this clonotype. This chain's CDR3 is CASSVTSRGETEAFF. For the CDR3, the DNA is TGTGCCAGCAGCGTAACCTCAAGGGGGGAAACTGAAGCTTTCTTT. This chain connects TRBV9 to TRBJ1-1, with D possibly being TRBD1 (6 bases). CDR1 and CDR2 from the germline V gene are SGDLS and YYNGEE. CDR3 length equals 15 residues. V gave up 1 base and J gave up 5 bases, with 15 bases separating them. Based on the CDR3 plus reference TRBV9 and TRBJ1-1, the full variable domain is DSGVTQTPKHLITATGQRVTLRCSPRSGDLSVYWYQQSLDQGLQFLIQYYNGEERAKGNILERFSAQQFPDLHSELNLSSLELGDSALYFCASSVTSRGETEAFFGQGTRLTVV.

In this sample, this clonotype turned up many times. The V and J genes are TRBV28 and TRBJ1-2; 11 bases are a match to TRBD1. The CDR3 length is 17 residues. The trim removed 7 bases at V and 4 bases at J, leaving 14 bases unmatched. Germline assignment: CDR1 MDHEN and CDR2 SYDVKM. This chain's CDR3 is CASNGWTGGRSSYGYTF. For the CDR3, the DNA is TGTGCCAGCAACGGATGGACAGGGGGCCGATCTAGCTATGGCTACACCTTC.

This clonotype has ten or more counts. The chain employs TRBV28 and TRBJ1-5; a possible D gene is TRBD1 (6 bases). There are 13 residues in the CDR3. V was shortened by 7 bases and J by 2 bases, with 9 bases between the two germline ends. The germline gives CDR1 MDHEN, CDR2 SYDVKM. The CDR3 bases are TGTGCCAGCACCCGGACAGGCAATCAGCCCCAGCATTTT. This sequence encodes CASTRTGNQPQHF.

This clonotype appeared many times. V and J are TRBV11-2 and TRBJ2-3; D may correspond to TRBD1 or TRBD2 (5 bases each). From germline, CDR1 is SGHAT and CDR2 FQNNGV. The CDR3 loop spans 14 amino acids. V was trimmed by 4 bases and J by 5 bases, leaving 13 bases between them. This chain's CDR3 is CASSSPGRKDTQYF. For the CDR3, the DNA is TGTGCCAGCAGCTCGCCGGGACGCAAAGATACGCAGTATTTT.

This clonotype was seen at least ten times. The genes are TRBV3-1 and TRBJ1-1; a weak D match, TRBD1 (5 bases). The germline V gene encodes CDR1 LGHDT and CDR2 YNNKEL (reference sequence). CDR3 size: 16 residues. Trimming left V 6 bases short and J 0 bases short, with 17 bases between. The CDR3 DNA sequence: TGTGCCAGCAGTCGGGGGATCGGTTGGATGAACACTGAAGCTTTCTTT. It is translated as CASSRGIGWMNTEAFF. Full variable domain (remainder filled in from reference TRBV3-1 and TRBJ1-1): DTAVSQTPKYLVTQMGNDKSIKCEQNLGHDTMYWYKQDSKKFLKIMFSYNNKELIINETVPNRFSPKSPDKAHLNLHINSLELGDSAVYFCASSRGIGWMNTEAFFGQGTRLTVV.